The T cell receptor beta chain under discussion was sequenced for a study of beta chain features in type 1 diabetes. Study context: The patient and healthy donor groups were comparable for age, gender and cell yields.

As concerns this clone: Its target is unknown.

Study-wide findings and caveats: It was among patients, rather than healthy donors, that naive, central memory and Treg TCRB repertoires appeared more similar.

Isolation of CD4+ naive, central memory, regulatory and stem cell-like memory cells was achieved by sorting via CD45RO/CCR7/CD25/CD127/CD95/CD27. Each population that was sorted was more than 95% pure. Every bit of the isolated RNA underwent reverse transcription, so sequencing read expressed TCRB transcripts. TCRdb's table, derived via immunoSEQ multiplex PCR, lists solely in-frame clones and lacks some. The sample has approximately 470,000 clones, about 29% seen once. Germline V gene data show CDR1 as GTSNPN and CDR2 as SVGIG (reference sequence). The V end was cut by 2 bases, the J end by 2 bases, with 11 bases between. CDR3 length equals 14 residues.

Material: naive CD4+ T cells from blood. This sequence joins TRBV30 and TRBJ2-3, with TRBD2 as a possible D gene (5 bases). The receptor's source is a man between 18 and 29 years old in good health. CDR3 in DNA: TGTGCCTGGAGTTCGGTAGCGATCACAGATACGCAGTATTTT. This codes for CAWSSVAITDTQYF. Full variable domain (outside the CDR3, taken from reference TRBV30 and TRBJ2-3): SQTIHQWPATLVQPVGSPLSLECTVEGTSNPNLYWYRQAAGRGLQLLFYSVGIGQISSEVPQNLSASRPQDRQFILSSKKLLLSDSGFYLCAWSSVAITDTQYFGPGTRLTVL.